The 8 T cell receptor beta chains presented below share a single source sample, sequenced in a study of blood T cell repertoires in COVID-19 (TCRdb year 2020). Library preparation employed the immunoSEQ multiplex PCR assay. This immuneACCESS table, as held by TCRdb, lists in-frame sequences with V and J called but not all clones. Of the missing ones, under half trace to an unresolved V gene in checked studies; the others have no known cause. Counted in this sample were a few hundred thousand clones; around 89% of them appeared once. Of the sample, 9.5% is held by the ten largest clones. Sample: PBMCs or T cells enriched from blood (not recorded which). These receptors came from a woman aged 40 to 50 who had recovered from COVID-19.

The chain couples TRBV9 to TRBJ2-1, with TRBD2 as a possible D gene (6 bases). Germline CDR1 and CDR2: SGDLS and YYNGEE. V lost 3 bases, J lost 6 bases, and 13 bases lay in between. This CDR3 spans 14 amino acids. CDR3 nucleotide sequence: TGTGCCAGCAGCGAGGGACTCCCCTTCAATGAGCAGTTCTTC. Its protein is CASSEGLPFNEQFF.

V gene TRBV7-8 combines with J gene TRBJ1-4; D unresolved. The V gene lost 2 bases and the J gene lost 0 bases, with 13 bases spanning the gap. Germline loops: CDR1 SGHVS, CDR2 FQNEAQ. There are 17 residues in the CDR3. In DNA form, the CDR3 reads TGTGCCAGCAGCTTACAATACCTGTCAGCAACTAATGAAAAACTGTTTTTT. Protein sequence: CASSLQYLSATNEKLFF. Using reference TRBV7-8 and TRBJ1-4 for the parts outside the CDR3, the full variable domain is GAGVSQSPRYKVAKRGQDVALRCDPISGHVSLFWYQQALGQGPEFLTYFQNEAQLDKSGLPSDRFFAERPEGSVSTLKIQRTQQEDSAVYLCASSLQYLSATNEKLFFGSGTQLSVL.

The V gene is TRBV18, the J gene TRBJ1-2; 9 nucleotides agree with TRBD1. This CDR3 spans 15 amino acids. Unmatched junction bases numbered 11, after V lost 4 bases and J lost 8 bases. Germline loops: CDR1 KGHSH, CDR2 LQKENI. The DNA for the CDR3 is TGTGCCAGCTCACAAACCGGGACAGGGATCGAAGGCTACACCTTC. This translates into CASSQTGTGIEGYTF.

In the case of this clone: Other DNA sequences from this sample encode an identical CDR3 as well. The V and J genes are TRBV9 and TRBJ1-1, with D uncertain. Trimming left V 2 bases short and J 3 bases short, with 11 bases between. CDR3 length: 14 residues. The germline CDR1 and CDR2 sequences are SGDLS and YYNGEE. The CDR3 coding sequence is TGTGCCAGCAGCGTTGCGGGGAGGGACACTGAAGCTTTCTTT. This encodes CASSVAGRDTEAFF.

V gene TRBV4-1 combines with J gene TRBJ1-4; D is unclear. The CDR3 is 16 residues long. Trimming stripped 3 bases from V and 5 bases from J, with 16 bases between. Germline V gene data show CDR1 as MGHRA and CDR2 as YSYEKL. The CDR3 DNA follows: TGCGCCAGCAGCCACCCAACCCGGGGAACCAATGAAAAACTGTTTTTT. It encodes CASSHPTRGTNEKLFF.

The genes are TRBV6-2 or TRBV6-3 and TRBJ2-7, with D perhaps TRBD2 (5 bases). This CDR3 spans 14 amino acids. Trimming left V 5 bases short and J 5 bases short, with 16 bases between. Germline V gives CDR1 MNHEY, CDR2 SVGEGT. CDR3 in DNA: TGTGCCAGCAGTACTTACACTAGTGCAGACGAGCAGTACTTC. Its translation: CASSTYTSADEQYF.

The chain combines TRBV29-1 with TRBJ2-7, with D possibly being TRBD1 (6 bases). V was clipped by 2 bases and J by 6 bases, with 14 bases between them. Germline V gene data show CDR1 as SQVTM and CDR2 as ANQGSEA. The CDR3 is 13 amino acids. The CDR3 sequence is CSVEWGKGGEQYF. The CDR3 DNA reads as TGCAGCGTTGAATGGGGGAAAGGGGGCGAGCAGTACTTC.

This rearrangement joins TRBV29-1 to TRBJ1-4; no firm D call. The V and J ends lost 0 bases and 0 bases respectively, with 8 bases between them. CDR1 is SQVTM, CDR2 ANQGSEA, per germline. This CDR3 contains 15 residues. The CDR3, as DNA: TGCAGCGTTGAAGATTACGGGGCAACTAATGAAAAACTGTTTTTT. Translation: CSVEDYGATNEKLFF.